The T cell receptor beta chain under discussion was sequenced for a study of blood T cell repertoires in COVID-19. Study-wide background: Acute and convalescent COVID-19 specimens originated in the United States, Italy and Spain. Sources were T cells, B-cell-depleted T cells, or PBMCs; the material itself was cDNA or gDNA.

As handled by the study authors: Amplified reference gene primers provided the basis for estimating nucleated cell counts. Here immunoSEQ multiplex PCR was the method, and the copy in TCRdb shows in-frame clones only, minus some. That table furnishes V, J and clone size, whereas the DNA furnished D and trimming. The data hold 300,000 or so clones, with more than 75% observed a single time. This CDR3 is built from 16 residues. Germline V gene lookup returns CDR1 MNHNY and CDR2 SVGAGI (reference sequence). V shed 5 bases, J shed 6 bases, and the junction held 9 bases outside the gene matches. This chain links TRBV6-6 with TRBJ2-2, with 10 positions matching TRBD2. The sequencing input was peripheral blood. The sequence was obtained from a man aged 45-65 years with active or convalescent COVID-19. The CDR3 sequence is CASSRPLAGAAGELFF. In nucleotides, the CDR3 is TGTGCCAGCAGTCGACCGCTAGCGGGAGCGGCCGGGGAGCTGTTTTTT.